This entry concerns a single T cell receptor beta chain. Original analysis: Cell counts per sample came from amplifying reference gene primers. The protocol was immunoSEQ multiplex PCR, while the TCRdb copy is restricted to in-frame clones and leaves out a portion. V, J and clone size derive from that table, while D and trimming were established from the DNA sequence. Of some 180,000 clones listed, 80% are singletons. Study members were between about 18 and 100 years old and lived in 24 US regions. Researchers sorted participants into cohorts using their self-reported clinical history. This specimen comes from a study of blood T cell repertoires in COVID-19. Whole-study context: Some COVID-19 samples were acute and others convalescent; all came from the United States, Italy and Spain.

This CDR3 contains 17 residues. Losses at the gene ends were 5 bases for V and 4 bases for J; bases not matched to a gene: 14. CDR1 is LGHDT, CDR2 YNNKEL, per germline (reference sequence). The receptor was derived from a man aged 55 to 70 who had been exposed to COVID-19. The rearrangement joins TRBV3-1 (or the pseudogene TRBV3-2) to TRBJ2-1; 7 bases align to TRBD2. Sequenced input: PBMCs or T cells enriched from blood (not recorded which). The CDR3 loop reads CASSAPNGGRAYNEQFF. As DNA, the CDR3 is TGTGCCAGCAGCGCCCCTAATGGCGGGAGAGCTTACAATGAGCAGTTCTTC.